This T cell receptor beta chain was recorded in a study of cytomegalovirus exposure and HLA in healthy donors. The study, taken as a whole, reports: Subsequent analysis of the roughly 120 validation repertoires found a tendency for first-cohort TCR clusters to co-occur.

Between the trimmed V and J ends, which lost 0 bases and 3 bases, there was a span of 9 bases. There are 14 residues in the CDR3. CDR1 LGHNA and CDR2 YSLEER come from the germline V gene. TCRdb's copy holds only in-frame clones and misses some; the assay was immunoSEQ multiplex PCR. In the table there are 90,000 to 150,000 clones, 70% to 90% of which are singletons. On this clone: Its antigen is unknown.

The source material was PBMCs. The chain recombines TRBV4-3 with TRBJ2-7; D unresolved. The TCR was taken from a woman aged 18-35 years in good health and CMV-seropositive. The CDR3 nucleotides are TGCGCCAGCAGCCAAGATCTGGCGGTCTACGAGCAGTACTTC. Its translation: CASSQDLAVYEQYF.